This T cell receptor beta chain was documented in a study of CD8 T cells in seronegative destructive rheumatoid arthritis (dated by TCRdb to about 2020). Broadly, across the study: Seven of the eight CND-RA patients were receiving biological drugs at sampling. Researchers compared peripheral CD8+ TCRbeta repertoires from patients with CCP-negative destructive rheumatoid arthritis (CND-RA) against repertoires from newly diagnosed seropositive RA, seronegative RA and healthy controls. Comparison cohorts of seropositive RA, seronegative RA and healthy controls came from an earlier published TCRbeta dataset rather than new sequencing. Results and caveats for the whole study, not just this receptor: CND-RA repertoires showed more CMV-reactive and fewer influenza A-reactive CD8+ TCRbeta sequences than controls and other RA subtypes. A distinct set of enriched public clonotypes appeared to be carried by CND-RA patients, and this finding was interpreted by the authors as support for a separate disease subset. In the absence of diagnostic samples, TCR repertoire differences may be partly attributable to poor disease control over the years rather than being present at onset. No public clonotype enrichment survived Benjamini-Hochberg correction across the 117,399 clonotypes tested. With age adjusted for, CD8+ TCRbeta repertoires in CND-RA patients appeared less diverse and more clonal than repertoires in other RA subtypes. The small size of the CND-RA cohort was acknowledged as a limitation of the study.

A word on this clone: The antigen it binds to is not known. No quality values exist for individual bases; no much larger clone is one base distant.

CND-RA patients were negative for the clinical CCP2 antibody test, and joint destruction progressed despite active therapy. All CND-RA patients were characterized by typical joint destruction in wrists and ankles and by failure of conventional anti-rheumatic therapy. Sampling of CND-RA patients was performed not at diagnosis but after long disease histories, which spanned decades in several cases. Each patient provided about 50 millilitres of EDTA-anticoagulated peripheral blood. Density gradient separation with Ficoll-Paque PLUS was used to isolate peripheral blood mononuclear cells. AutoMACS magnetic bead positive selection was used to isolate CD8+ cells from fresh or cryopreserved PBMCs, and flow cytometry was used to check purity. Genomic DNA was extracted using Nucleospin Tissue or Tissue XS kits and then quantified on a Qubit 2.0 fluorometer. Genomic DNA from CD8+ cells was used for TCRbeta sequencing, which was performed according to the manufacturer's instructions. TCRbeta sequencing used the immunoSEQ assay and was run at a genomics technology centre in Finland. From the authors' description of their analysis: The clonotype tables produced by the immunoSEQ preprocessing pipeline were converted into VDJtools format, and any non-productive clonotypes were filtered out. Samples with fewer than 10,000 reads were excluded, the remaining samples were subsampled to 10,000 reads, and most of the eight CND-RA samples were retained. The VDJtools CalcDiversityStats function was applied to data subsampled to 10,000 reads to calculate Shannon-Wiener, Simpson and clonality indices. Non-singleton TCRbeta clonotypes were hard-matched, with no mismatches allowed, against VDJdb to infer antigen specificity. CDR3 sequences that differed by a single amino acid (Hamming distance 1) were grouped into clusters that potentially share antigen targets. Group enrichment of public clonotypes was tested with one-sided Fisher's exact tests after groups were resampled to six samples, with the procedure repeated ten times. TCRdb mirrors the immuneACCESS table, restricted to in-frame sequences. Some clones are absent from its copies; in checked studies, under half trace to an unresolved V gene, and the reason for the others is unknown. V, J and clone size derive from that table, while D and trimming were established from the DNA sequence. This sample is represented by over 10,000 clones; roughly 87% of them were singletons. The ten biggest clones cover 27% of the sample.

Via the germline V gene (reference sequence), CDR1 is LNHNV and CDR2 YYDKDF. CDR3 length: 14 amino acids, cysteine to phenylalanine. Only CDR3 DNA is held: 42 bases, read in frame from base 1. V and J are trimmed by 0 bases and 5 bases, and the gene matches miss 3 bases of the junction. This receptor was obtained from a woman aged 30 to 49 with seronegative destructive rheumatoid arthritis. The rearrangement combines TRBV15 with TRBJ2-5, and TRBD2 aligns with 7 junction nucleotides. Specimen: CD8+ T cells from blood. The DNA sequence is given as TGTGCCACCAGCAGAGATAGGGAGGGGGAGACCCAGTACTTC. Its translation is CATSRDREGETQYF.